The next 15 T cell receptor beta chains were all read from a single sample in a study of blood T cell repertoires in COVID-19. Generated by immunoSEQ multiplex PCR, the TCRdb table keeps only in-frame clones and is missing some. The sample lists 200,000 to 250,000 clones, around 89% occurring once. The sequencing input was PBMCs or T cells enriched from blood (not recorded which). The receptors shown here come from a man aged 50 or older who had been exposed to COVID-19.

This clone showed up just a few times. The gene calls are TRBV5-1 and TRBJ1-1; TRBD1 is a possible D gene (5 bases). CDR3 size: 14 residues. CDR1 is SGHRS and CDR2 is YFSETQ in the germline V gene. V lost 1 base and J 3 bases, leaving 10 bases between the germline ends. The CDR3: CASSLPGGYTEAFF. The DNA for the CDR3 is TGCGCCAGCAGCTTGCCGGGGGGGTACACTGAAGCTTTCTTT.

The rearrangement links TRBV28 to TRBJ2-2, with D tentatively TRBD1 (6 bases). Trimming shortened V by 1 base and J by 4 bases, and 13 bases separated the two germline ends. CDR3 size: 16 residues. Germline CDR1 reads MDHEN; CDR2 reads SYDVKM. The CDR3 is CASSLFRGSGTGELFF. The CDR3 bases are TGTGCCAGCAGTTTATTTAGGGGGAGTGGCACCGGGGAGCTGTTTTTT.

The chain joins TRBV5-1 to TRBJ2-5, with TRBD2 matching 9 bases. Germline CDR1 and CDR2: SGHRS and YFSETQ. The CDR3 length is 16 residues. Trimming took 0 bases from V and 0 from J; bases not matched to a gene: 3. CDR3 loop: CASSLGTSGYQETQYF. DNA of the CDR3: TGCGCCAGCAGCTTGGGTACTAGCGGGTACCAAGAGACCCAGTACTTC. The full variable domain, rest sourced from reference TRBV5-1 and TRBJ2-5, is KAGVTQTPRYLIKTRGQQVTLSCSPISGHRSVSWYQQTPGQGLQFLFEYFSETQRNKGNFPGRFSGRQFSNSRSEMNVSTLELGDSALYLCASSLGTSGYQETQYFGPGTRLLVL.

CDR3 sequence: CASSELQGANYGYTF. The CDR3 DNA follows: TGTGCCAGCAGTGAACTACAGGGGGCGAACTATGGCTACACCTTC. The gene calls are TRBV2 and TRBJ1-2; 9 positions agree with TRBD1. This CDR3 comprises 15 residues. Germline-derived CDR1 and CDR2 are SNHLY and FYNNEI. With V trimmed by 2 bases and J by 2 bases, 3 bases remained unmatched. Supplemented by reference TRBV2 and TRBJ1-2, the full variable domain reads EPEVTQTPSHQVTQMGQEVILRCVPISNHLYFYWYRQILGQKVEFLVSFYNNEISEKSEIFDDQFSVERPDGSNFTLKIRSTKLEDSAMYFCASSELQGANYGYTFGSGTRLTVV.

Concerning this clone: Other DNA variants within this sample encode the same CDR3. V is TRBV5-1 and J is TRBJ1-5; unclear D gene. Trimming shortened V by 0 bases and J by 4 bases, and 5 bases separated the two germline ends. Germline CDR1 reads SGHRS; CDR2 reads YFSETQ. This CDR3 region has 13 residues. The CDR3 sequence: CASSLDSNQPQHF. The DNA of the CDR3 is TGCGCCAGCAGCTTGGACTCTAATCAGCCCCAGCATTTT.

J is TRBJ2-5 and V is TRBV28; possibly TRBD1 for D (5 bases). Germline V lookup: CDR1 MDHEN, CDR2 SYDVKM. Trimming took 3 bases from V and 0 from J, leaving 8 bases between them. There are 14 residues in the CDR3. The CDR3, as DNA: TGTGCCAGCAGTTTGACAGTGAACCAAGAGACCCAGTACTTC. Its translation: CASSLTVNQETQYF.

V gene TRBV27 combines with J gene TRBJ1-6; D uncertain. V gave up 6 bases and J gave up 0 bases, with 12 bases separating them. This CDR3 is built from 16 residues. Germline CDR1 reads MNHEY; CDR2 reads SMNVEV (reference sequence). CDR3 sequence reads: CASSPLPGSYNSPLHF. CDR3 coding DNA: TGTGCCAGCAGCCCCCTACCGGGCTCCTATAATTCACCCCTCCACTTT.

The rearrangement joins TRBV19 to TRBJ2-2, with D hard to call. Trimming cost V 8 bases and J 3 bases, with 7 bases left between them. The CDR3 extends over 12 amino acids. From germline, CDR1 is LNHDA and CDR2 SQIVND (reference sequence). CDR3 in DNA: TGTGCCAGTTCCCGTCACACCGGGGAGCTGTTTTTT. Translation gives CASSRHTGELFF.

The rearrangement links TRBV28 to TRBJ2-7; a possible D gene is TRBD1 (5 bases). This CDR3 has 13 amino acids. V lost 4 bases and J lost 2, with 9 bases in between. CDR1 and CDR2 from the germline V gene are MDHEN and SYDVKM. The CDR3 DNA reads TGTGCCAGCAGTTATGGGGCAGCCTACGAGCAGTACTTC. Translation: CASSYGAAYEQYF. The full variable domain, completed using reference TRBV28 and TRBJ2-7, is DVKVTQSSRYLVKRTGEKVFLECVQDMDHENMFWYRQDPGLGLRLIYFSYDVKMKEKGDIPEGYSVSREKKERFSLILESASTNQTSMYLCASSYGAAYEQYFGPGTRLTVT.

The chain joins TRBV7-2 to TRBJ1-1; D uncertain. The CDR3 length is 15 residues. Germline values: CDR1 SGHTA, CDR2 FQGNSA. The germline V and J ends were trimmed by 1 base and 6 bases, with 15 bases remaining between them. The CDR3 DNA reads as TGTGCCAGCAGCTTAGTTCAGGCTCAATACGCTGAAGCTTTCTTT. It yields the protein CASSLVQAQYAEAFF.

The V and J genes are TRBV18 and TRBJ2-3; 8 bases are a match to TRBD2. After removal of 3 bases from V and 3 bases from J, the junction contained 8 bases not matched to a gene. Looked up from germline, CDR1 is KGHSH and CDR2 is LQKENI. This CDR3 contains 16 residues. CDR3 in amino acids: CASSPRLATGTDTQYF. The CDR3 nucleotides read TGTGCCAGCTCACCGCGACTAGCGACCGGGACAGATACGCAGTATTTT.

The chain employs TRBV5-6 and TRBJ2-1; no clear D gene. V was cut by 4 bases and J by 12 bases, with 17 bases left in between. CDR1 SGHDT and CDR2 YYEEEE come from the germline V gene. CDR3 length equals 13 residues. CDR3 residues: CASSPDMGRGQFF. CDR3 DNA: TGTGCCAGCAGCCCCGATATGGGTAGAGGGCAGTTCTTC.

The count of this clone is one. This sequence joins TRBV7-8 and TRBJ2-7; TRBD2 agrees at 12 bases. CDR1 is SGHVS and CDR2 is FQNEAQ in the germline V gene. The CDR3 spans 17 residues. The trim removed 5 bases at V and 3 bases at J, leaving 11 bases unmatched. The CDR3 region is CASSPRPTSGRIYEQYV. In DNA form, the CDR3 reads TGTGCCAGCAGCCCCCGGCCGACTAGCGGGAGAATCTACGAGCAGTACGTC.

The genes are TRBV6-7 and TRBJ2-5, with 11 positions matching TRBD2. TRBV6-7 belongs to the ORF category, with a function that is uncertain. Losses at the gene ends were 0 bases for V and 3 bases for J; bases not matched to a gene: 6. The CDR3 extends over 17 amino acids. For the CDR3, the DNA is TGTGCCAGCAGTTACTCTCTTAGCGGGGGGGCAAAAGAGACCCAGTACTTC. Translated, it gives CASSYSLSGGAKETQYF.

V and J are TRBV6-5 and TRBJ1-3; the D is unclear. Trimming removed 5 bases from V and 0 bases from J, with 11 bases in between. The length of the CDR3 is 15 residues. CDR1 is MNHEY, CDR2 SVGAGI, per germline. The DNA of the CDR3 is TGTGCCAGCAGTCGCCTTTGGAGCTCTGGAAACACCATATATTTT. This gives the protein CASSRLWSSGNTIYF.